This T cell receptor beta chain was observed in a study of T-cell reconstitution after alpha-beta-depleted transplantation in children. Notes on this clonotype: Its antigen is undetermined.

Unique molecular identifiers were incorporated during preparation of the TCRbeta library. TCRdb itself ran the PCR reads through MiXCR, one entry per CDR3 protein. The sample has approximately 980,000 distinct CDR3 sequences; about 30% are singletons. Broader study findings: Roughly two months post-transplant, alpha-beta T cells reportedly originated from several hundred graft clones that had expanded. Some patients' high day-60 TCRbeta diversity was traced to surviving recipient T cells and thymic progenitors. Newly made T cells mostly supplied T-cell counts and diversity one year after transplant.

The sequence was obtained from a boy under three years old who had a stem cell transplant for SCID, so the T cells may come from the graft donor. The sequencing here drew on PBMCs, mostly from graft donor cells, taken 360 days after TCRalphabeta/CD19-depleted stem cell transplant.

The CDR3 DNA follows: TGCAGTGCCAATTGGGGGCGGGAGACCCAGTACTTC. Its protein product is CSANWGRETQYF. The chain employs TRBV20-1 and TRBJ2-5; D perhaps matches TRBD1 (6 bases). Deletions cut 6 bases from V and 5 bases from J, with 13 bases between. Germline CDR1 is DFQATT and CDR2 is SNEGSKA (reference sequence). CDR3 size: 12 residues.